These 26 T cell receptor beta chains share one sample of origin, sequenced in a study of blood T cell repertoires in COVID-19. TCRdb's table, derived via immunoSEQ multiplex PCR, lists solely in-frame clones and lacks some. The sample carries approximately 530,000 clones, around nine tenths recorded once. Sequencing was performed on peripheral blood. The source of these receptors is a woman in her forties or fifties with COVID-19, enrolled during active disease.

CDR3 coding DNA: TGTGCCATCGCGGGGGGTCGCTACGAGCAGTACTTC. Translating it yields CAIAGGRYEQYF. This chain joins TRBV10-3 and TRBJ2-7; TRBD2 matches at 8 bases. Trimming removed 8 bases from V and 3 bases from J; junction bases left unmatched: 3. Germline CDR1 is ENHRY and CDR2 is SYGVKD. This CDR3 is 12 amino acids long.

This clone was seen just once. The V call is TRBV9, the J call TRBJ2-7; the match to TRBD1 covers 8 bases. CDR1 and CDR2 (germline): SGDLS, YYNGEE. V lost 3 bases and J lost 6; bases outside the gene matches: 17. The CDR3 sequence is 17 residues long. DNA for the CDR3: TGTGCCAGCAGCGCCCAATACAGGGGGAGTCCGGTATGCGAGCAGTACTTC. Protein: CASSAQYRGSPVCEQYF.

The chain recombines TRBV6-2 or TRBV6-3 with TRBJ2-7; 8 nucleotides agree with TRBD1. Germline lookup yields CDR1 MNHEY and CDR2 SVGEGT. This CDR3 region has 16 residues. Losses at the gene ends were 2 bases for V and 3 bases for J; bases not matched to a gene: 9. The CDR3 loop is CASSYNRGQVIYEQYF. The CDR3 DNA sequence: TGTGCCAGCAGTTACAATCGGGGACAGGTTATCTACGAGCAGTACTTC.

J is TRBJ1-1 and V is TRBV5-1; 9 nucleotides line up with TRBD1. V dropped 7 bases and J dropped 4; count of bases not matched to a gene: 11. From germline, CDR1 is SGHRS and CDR2 YFSETQ. This CDR3 is built from 15 residues. The CDR3 DNA reads as TGCGCCAGCGGATCCTCCGGGACAGGGATCACTGAAGCTTTCTTT. Translation: CASGSSGTGITEAFF.

This chain links TRBV6-5 with TRBJ2-7, with a weak D call TRBD2 (5 bases). V lost 7 bases and J 2 bases, leaving 6 bases between the germline ends. The germline gives CDR1 MNHEY, CDR2 SVGAGI. This CDR3 is built from 11 residues. The DNA for the CDR3 is TGTGCCAGCACCGGGGCCTACGAGCAGTACTTC. Amino acid sequence: CASTGAYEQYF.

This clone has a single count. The chain couples TRBV6-5 to TRBJ1-2, with 7 bases that match TRBD1. CDR3 length: 13 amino acids. V dropped 8 bases and J dropped 8; count of bases not matched to a gene: 11. Germline lookup yields CDR1 MNHEY and CDR2 SVGAGI. DNA for the CDR3: TGTGCCAGCGGGGGAAGGGGGCCTTGGGGCTACACCTTC. Encoded protein: CASGGRGPWGYTF.

This sequence joins TRBV7-9 and TRBJ1-6; TRBD1 might be the D (6 bases). Germline-derived CDR1 and CDR2 are SEHNR and FQNEAQ (reference sequence). This CDR3 comprises 15 residues. V was clipped by 4 bases and J by 10 bases, with 17 bases between them. The CDR3: CASSSSQGRDSPLHF. As DNA, the CDR3 is TGTGCCAGCAGCTCCTCACAGGGAAGGGACTCACCCCTCCACTTT.

The chain uses TRBV13 and TRBJ2-3; TRBD2 aligns across 8 bases. CDR1 and CDR2 from the germline V gene are PRHDT and FYEKMQ (reference sequence). This CDR3 comprises 17 residues. With 4 bases clipped from V and 3 bases from J, the junction kept 12 bases outside the gene matches. The CDR3 spells CASSSRPGGRITDTQYF. For the CDR3, the DNA is TGTGCCAGCAGCTCCCGACCGGGGGGGAGAATAACAGATACGCAGTATTTT.

This chain uses TRBV6-5 with TRBJ1-2; 10 bases match TRBD1. Germline CDR1 is MNHEY and CDR2 is SVGAGI. J gave up 8 bases and V 2 bases, and 2 bases lay outside the gene matches. The CDR3 is 13 amino acids. In DNA form, the CDR3 reads TGTGCCAGCAGTTACGGACAGGGGGTCGGCTACACCTTC. Translated, it gives CASSYGQGVGYTF.

The rearrangement joins TRBV18 to TRBJ1-2; D ambiguous. Trimming left V 4 bases short and J 1 base short, with 7 bases between. This CDR3 comprises 13 residues. The germline V gene encodes CDR1 KGHSH and CDR2 LQKENI. The chain's CDR3 is CASSRQDNYGYTF. In nucleotides, the CDR3 is TGTGCCAGCTCACGGCAGGATAACTATGGCTACACCTTC. Complete variable domain (other parts from reference TRBV18 and TRBJ1-2): NAGVMQNPRHLVRRRGQEARLRCSPMKGHSHVYWYRQLPEEGLKFMVYLQKENIIDESGMPKERFSAEFPKEGPSILRIQQVVRGDSAAYFCASSRQDNYGYTFGSGTRLTVV.

J is TRBJ2-2 and V is TRBV5-6; D gene uncertain. Germline V gene data show CDR1 as SGHDT and CDR2 as YYEEEE. V was cut by 4 bases and J by 6 bases, with 7 bases left in between. The CDR3 runs to 12 residues. The CDR3 is CASSPGPGELFF. CDR3 in DNA: TGTGCCAGCAGCCCAGGCCCCGGGGAGCTGTTTTTT. The full variable domain, with the rest looked up from reference TRBV5-6 and TRBJ2-2, is DAGVTQSPTHLIKTRGQQVTLRCSPKSGHDTVSWYQQALGQGPQFIFQYYEEEERQRGNFPDRFSGHQFPNYSSELNVNALLLGDSALYLCASSPGPGELFFGEGSRLTVL.

This chain joins TRBV12-3 or TRBV12-4 and TRBJ1-2; D call uncertain. V lost 3 bases and J 2 bases, leaving 7 bases between the germline ends. This CDR3 comprises 13 residues. CDR3 coding DNA: TGTGCCAGCAGTTTCAACACGAACTATGGCTACACCTTC. Translated: CASSFNTNYGYTF.

With respect to this clone: A read error may account for a junction end that differs from germline. J is TRBJ2-3 and V is TRBV12-3 or TRBV12-4; TRBD1 matches 7 bases. The CDR3 covers 13 residues. CDR3 loop: CASSPPPGQSPNF. CDR3 DNA sequence: TGTGCCAGCAGTCCCCCTCCGGGACAGTCACCGAATTTT.

The chain combines TRBV5-4 with TRBJ2-5, with D possibly matching TRBD2 (7 bases). The CDR3 consists of 15 residues. Between the trimmed V and J ends, which lost 3 bases and 3 bases, there was a span of 15 bases. CDR1 is SGHNT and CDR2 is YYREEE in the germline V gene (reference sequence). For the CDR3, the DNA is TGTGCCAGCAGCTCTCCCGGGGAGGGGGAAGAGACCCAGTACTTC. The encoded protein is CASSSPGEGEETQYF.

The V and J genes are TRBV11-2 and TRBJ2-1; 12 nucleotides agree with TRBD2. CDR3 length equals 14 residues. CDR1 and CDR2 (germline): SGHAT, FQNNGV. J lost 9 bases, V lost 6 bases, and 6 bases had no gene match. The CDR3 sequence: CASSRLAGGPEQFF. CDR3 sequence (DNA): TGTGCCAGCAGTCGGCTAGCGGGGGGGCCTGAGCAGTTCTTC.

The V call is TRBV24-1, the J call TRBJ1-2; D is possibly TRBD1 (5 bases). Germline CDR1 is KGHDR and CDR2 is SFDVKD. CDR3 length: 15 residues. The ends were cut back, 4 bases at V and 4 bases at J, with 15 bases in the middle. In nucleotides, the CDR3 is TGTGCCACCAGTGACATAACCCAGGGTACCTATGGCTACACCTTC. Its protein is CATSDITQGTYGYTF.

This clone has a handful of counts. This chain joins TRBV5-1 and TRBJ2-7; D possibly corresponds to TRBD1 (5 bases). V was cut by 4 bases and J by 2 bases, with 13 bases left in between. The germline V gene encodes CDR1 SGHRS and CDR2 YFSETQ. The CDR3 loop spans 14 amino acids. The CDR3 protein is CASSHTGDPYEQYF. CDR3 sequence (DNA): TGCGCCAGCAGCCATACAGGAGATCCCTACGAGCAGTACTTC.

This clone was observed a few times. This chain joins TRBV14 and TRBJ1-2, with D perhaps TRBD1 (5 bases). The CDR3 is 15 amino acids. Per the germline V gene, CDR1 is SGHDN and CDR2 is FVKESK. V was cut by 1 base and J by 8 bases, with 17 bases left in between. The DNA for the CDR3 is TGTGCCAGCAGCCAAGGCCCATCTACAGGTCCGGGCTACACCTTC. As protein: CASSQGPSTGPGYTF.

The genes are TRBV6-5 and TRBJ1-2; D is unclear. Germline CDR1 is MNHEY and CDR2 is SVGAGI. CDR3 length: 12 amino acids. The ends were cut back, 9 bases at V and 0 bases at J, with 8 bases in the middle. This chain's CDR3 is CASYLSNYGYTF. DNA of the CDR3: TGTGCCAGTTATCTCTCTAACTATGGCTACACCTTC.

The J gene is TRBJ2-1, the V gene TRBV6-1; the D is unclear. The CDR3 is 15 residues long. The germline V gene encodes CDR1 MNHNS and CDR2 SASEGT. The V end lost 1 base, the J end lost 0 bases, and 7 bases lay between the germline ends. The CDR3: CASSEEPSSYNEQFF. CDR3 nucleotides: TGTGCCAGCAGTGAAGAACCTAGCTCCTACAATGAGCAGTTCTTC.

The chain joins TRBV28 to TRBJ1-1; D is uncertain. The CDR3 covers 12 residues. Per germline, CDR1 MDHEN and CDR2 SYDVKM. The V end lost 4 bases, the J end lost 8 bases, and 11 bases lay between the germline ends. CDR3 bases: TGTGCCAGCAGTTGGACTGCCCTAGAAGCTTTCTTT. This encodes CASSWTALEAFF.

This chain links TRBV19 with TRBJ1-4, with 7 bases that match TRBD1. The V gene end was trimmed by 4 bases and the J gene end by 13 bases; junction bases not matched to a gene: 18. From germline, CDR1 is LNHDA and CDR2 SQIVND (reference sequence). This CDR3 has 16 residues. CDR3 residues: CASSTFGQASVKGLFF. CDR3 DNA: TGTGCCAGTAGTACCTTCGGACAGGCTTCGGTTAAGGGACTGTTTTTT.

This chain uses TRBV2 with TRBJ2-3, with TRBD2 matching 7 bases. Per germline, CDR1 SNHLY and CDR2 FYNNEI. The trim removed 2 bases at V and 0 bases at J, leaving 8 bases unmatched. CDR3 size: 17 residues. The CDR3 DNA is TGTGCCAGCAGTGAAATACCGCTAGCGGAGAGCACAGATACGCAGTATTTT. This codes for CASSEIPLAESTDTQYF.

This sequence joins TRBV7-9 and TRBJ1-5, with unresolved D. The germline V and J ends were trimmed by 6 bases and 3 bases, with 12 bases remaining between them. Germline V lookup: CDR1 SEHNR, CDR2 FQNEAQ (reference sequence). CDR3 length: 14 amino acids. In DNA form, the CDR3 reads TGTGCCAGCAGTCTGGTAGAGGCCAATCAGCCCCAGCATTTT. Its protein is CASSLVEANQPQHF.

This chain connects TRBV2 to TRBJ1-5; D gene ambiguous. V gave up 4 bases and J gave up 7 bases, with 11 bases separating them. This CDR3 comprises 13 residues. CDR1 is SNHLY, CDR2 FYNNEI, per germline. This CDR3 reads CASSALSRQPQHF. The CDR3 bases are TGTGCCAGCAGTGCACTCTCCCGACAGCCCCAGCATTTT.

This chain uses TRBV18 with TRBJ2-5; TRBD2 aligns across 10 bases. The CDR3 has 15 amino acids. V dropped 2 bases and J dropped 4; count of bases not matched to a gene: 4. Germline loops: CDR1 KGHSH, CDR2 LQKENI. CDR3 loop: CASSPWTSGRETQYF. The DNA of the CDR3 is TGTGCCAGCTCACCATGGACTAGCGGACGAGAGACCCAGTACTTC.